Presented here are 27 T cell receptor beta chains from one specimen sequenced in a study of blood T cell repertoires in COVID-19. Profiled with immunoSEQ multiplex PCR; TCRdb holds only in-frame clones, not every one. Found here are approximately 360,000 clones, around 90% of them singletons; the top ten hold 6.5%. Sample: peripheral blood. The source is a man between 18 and 29 years old with active or convalescent COVID-19.

The genes are TRBV28 and TRBJ1-5; D is perhaps TRBD1 (5 bases). With 8 bases removed from V and 5 bases from J, the gap between germline ends came to 22 bases. The CDR3 totals 16 residues. Germline lookup yields CDR1 MDHEN and CDR2 SYDVKM. The CDR3 DNA reads TGTGCCAGCTTTTCTACCGGTCGACAGCGGGATCAGCCCCAGCATTTT. Translation gives CASFSTGRQRDQPQHF. The entire variable domain, with the rest obtained from reference TRBV28 and TRBJ1-5, is as follows: DVKVTQSSRYLVKRTGEKVFLECVQDMDHENMFWYRQDPGLGLRLIYFSYDVKMKEKGDIPEGYSVSREKKERFSLILESASTNQTSMYLCASFSTGRQRDQPQHFGDGTRLSIL.

V usage is TRBV4-1 and J usage is TRBJ2-3; D call uncertain. The CDR3 has 15 residues. CDR1 is MGHRA and CDR2 is YSYEKL in the germline V gene. V lost 1 base to trimming and J lost 0 bases, with 8 bases between them. The CDR3 loop is CASSQGVPSTDTQYF. The CDR3 nucleotides are TGCGCCAGCAGCCAAGGCGTACCTAGCACAGATACGCAGTATTTT.

The genes are TRBV19 and TRBJ2-7; tentatively, D is TRBD2 (6 bases). Trimming stripped 4 bases from V and 3 bases from J, with 10 bases between. This CDR3 is 13 amino acids long. Germline CDR1 is LNHDA and CDR2 is SQIVND (reference sequence). The CDR3 region has the DNA TGTGCCAGTAGTAGTAGCGGAAACTACGAGCAGTACTTC. It is translated as CASSSSGNYEQYF. Using reference TRBV19 and TRBJ2-7 for the parts outside the CDR3, the full variable domain is DGGITQSPKYLFRKEGQNVTLSCEQNLNHDAMYWYRQDPGQGLRLIYYSQIVNDFQKGDIAEGYSVSREKKESFPLTVTSAQKNPTAFYLCASSSSGNYEQYFGPGTRLTVT.

CDR3 sequence: CASSRGNTEAFF. CDR3 nucleotides: TGTGCCAGCAGCCGCGGGAACACTGAAGCTTTCTTT. The rearrangement links TRBV7-9 to TRBJ1-1; no clear D. The V gene lost 5 bases and the J gene lost 1 base, with 5 bases spanning the gap. There are 12 residues in the CDR3. The germline V gene has CDR1 SEHNR and CDR2 FQNEAQ (reference sequence).

This clone appeared a few times. The chain uses TRBV27 and TRBJ1-5, with a possible D match to TRBD1 (6 bases). This CDR3 has 14 amino acids. Trimming shortened V by 5 bases and J by 3 bases, and 11 bases separated the two germline ends. Per germline, CDR1 MNHEY and CDR2 SMNVEV (reference sequence). The CDR3 loop reads CASSLRGYNQPQHF. The CDR3 nucleotides are TGTGCCAGCAGTCTCAGGGGATACAATCAGCCCCAGCATTTT.

The V call is TRBV15, the J call TRBJ1-1; no definite D call. This CDR3 has 16 residues. Per the germline V gene, CDR1 is LNHNV and CDR2 is YYDKDF (reference sequence). Between the trimmed V and J ends, which lost 5 bases and 1 base, there was a span of 17 bases. DNA for the CDR3: TGTGCCACCAGCGCCCGACGGACGGGAGGGAACACTGAAGCTTTCTTT. This gives the protein CATSARRTGGNTEAFF. Drawing the rest from reference TRBV15 and TRBJ1-1, the complete variable domain is DAMVIQNPRYQVTQFGKPVTLSCSQTLNHNVMYWYQQKSSQAPKLLFHYYDKDFNNEADTPDNFQSRRPNTSFCFLDIRSPGLGDTAMYLCATSARRTGGNTEAFFGQGTRLTVV.

The V and J genes are TRBV14 and TRBJ2-3; TRBD2 matches 10 bases. CDR1 is SGHDN and CDR2 is FVKESK in the germline V gene. The V gene end was trimmed by 1 base and the J gene end by 3 bases; junction bases not matched to a gene: 1. This CDR3 region has 15 residues. The CDR3 here is CASSQGSGRTDTQYF. The CDR3 DNA sequence: TGTGCCAGCAGCCAAGGTAGCGGGAGGACAGATACGCAGTATTTT.

J is TRBJ2-7 and V is TRBV9; possibly TRBD2 for D (5 bases). Germline-derived CDR1 and CDR2 are SGDLS and YYNGEE. The ends were cut back, 4 bases at V and 4 bases at J, with 15 bases in the middle. The CDR3 runs 14 residues. CDR3 sequence reads: CASSPSGVLYEQYF. In DNA form, the CDR3 reads TGTGCCAGCAGCCCGAGCGGAGTCCTTTACGAGCAGTACTTC.

This rearrangement joins TRBV6-2 or TRBV6-3 to TRBJ2-7, with D perhaps TRBD2 (6 bases). This CDR3 contains 14 residues. Germline lookup yields CDR1 MNHEY and CDR2 SVGEGT. V was trimmed by 6 bases and J by 7 bases, leaving 19 bases between them. The DNA for the CDR3 is TGTGCCAGCAGCCAAACCTTAGCGGAAACGGAGCAGTACTTC. Protein: CASSQTLAETEQYF.

The J gene is TRBJ1-3, the V gene TRBV27; the match to TRBD1 covers 7 bases. Trimming at V came to 6 bases and at J to 7 bases, leaving 9 bases not matched to a gene. The CDR3 has 14 amino acids. CDR1 and CDR2 from the germline V gene are MNHEY and SMNVEV (reference sequence). The CDR3 protein is CASSLQGGRNTIYF. DNA of the CDR3: TGTGCCAGCAGCCTCCAGGGGGGAAGGAACACCATATATTTT.

This rearrangement joins TRBV5-6 to TRBJ1-6; tentative D call: TRBD1 (6 bases). Trimming pared 8 bases from V and 3 bases from J, leaving 12 bases between. In germline, CDR1 is SGHDT, CDR2 YYEEEE. The CDR3 contains 14 residues. The CDR3, as DNA: TGTGCCAGTATGGGGGCAAACTATAATTCACCCCTCCACTTT. Its protein is CASMGANYNSPLHF.

J is TRBJ1-1 and V is TRBV29-1; 9 bases align to TRBD1. This CDR3 comprises 14 residues. Germline values: CDR1 SQVTM, CDR2 ANQGSEA. V lost 6 bases, J lost 3 bases, and 8 bases stayed unmatched. The CDR3 DNA reads as TGCAGCGTGGGGTTGGGACAGGGTCACACTGAAGCTTTCTTT. Its translation is CSVGLGQGHTEAFF.

The V and J genes are TRBV9 and TRBJ1-2; D unresolved. The CDR3 is 11 residues long. V was pared by 0 bases and J by 8 bases, with 5 bases between. Germline CDR1 is SGDLS and CDR2 is YYNGEE. CDR3: CASSVDGGYTF. CDR3 bases: TGTGCCAGCAGCGTAGACGGGGGCTACACCTTC.

The chain has TRBV5-5 and TRBJ1-1, with D unresolved. Germline lookup yields CDR1 SGHKS and CDR2 YYEKEE (reference sequence). V was cut by 0 bases and J by 1 base, with 4 bases left in between. This CDR3 region has 13 residues. DNA of the CDR3: TGTGCCAGCAGCTTGGGCAGGAACACTGAAGCTTTCTTT. It codes for CASSLGRNTEAFF.

In this sample, this clone turned up once. V usage is TRBV5-6 and J usage is TRBJ1-1, with 10 bases lining up with TRBD1. Trimming at V came to 3 bases and at J to 4 bases, leaving 3 bases not matched to a gene. CDR1 is SGHDT, CDR2 YYEEEE, per germline. The CDR3 is 14 residues long. CDR3 DNA sequence: TGTGCCAGCAGCTCCTGGACAGGGGGCACTGAAGCTTTCTTT. Amino acid sequence: CASSSWTGGTEAFF. Based on the CDR3 plus reference TRBV5-6 and TRBJ1-1, the full variable domain is DAGVTQSPTHLIKTRGQQVTLRCSPKSGHDTVSWYQQALGQGPQFIFQYYEEEERQRGNFPDRFSGHQFPNYSSELNVNALLLGDSALYLCASSSWTGGTEAFFGQGTRLTVV.

The genes are TRBV5-1 and TRBJ2-5; no reliable D call. Between the trimmed V and J ends, which lost 6 bases and 2 bases, there was a span of 8 bases. The CDR3 spans 12 residues. Germline CDR1 and CDR2: SGHRS and YFSETQ. The CDR3 loop reads CASTSSQETQYF. The DNA for the CDR3 is TGCGCCAGCACCAGTTCTCAAGAGACCCAGTACTTC. The variable domain in full, with the rest retrieved from reference TRBV5-1 and TRBJ2-5, is KAGVTQTPRYLIKTRGQQVTLSCSPISGHRSVSWYQQTPGQGLQFLFEYFSETQRNKGNFPGRFSGRQFSNSRSEMNVSTLELGDSALYLCASTSSQETQYFGPGTRLLVL.

The V gene is TRBV30, the J gene TRBJ1-4; tentative D call: TRBD1 (5 bases). The CDR3 is 15 amino acids. Per germline, CDR1 GTSNPN and CDR2 SVGIG (reference sequence). Trimming took 0 bases from V and 11 from J, leaving 19 bases between them. CDR3 sequence (DNA): TGTGCCTGGAGTGTAAGCCTCAGGGAAGTGGTGAAACTGTTTTTT. Amino acid sequence: CAWSVSLREVVKLFF.

The chain joins TRBV6-5 to TRBJ2-1; maybe TRBD1 (5 bases). V was trimmed by 6 bases and J by 12 bases, leaving 12 bases between them. The CDR3 extends over 11 amino acids. Germline assignment: CDR1 MNHEY and CDR2 SVGAGI. The CDR3 nucleotides are TGTGCCAGCAGACTAACAGGACCGCAGTTCTTC. Amino acids: CASRLTGPQFF.

The chain couples TRBV6-5 to TRBJ1-2; D gene unclear. Germline CDR1 is MNHEY and CDR2 is SVGAGI. The V end was cut by 10 bases, the J end by 8 bases, with 17 bases between. CDR3 length: 12 amino acids. CDR3 residues: CANTKLIAGYTF. DNA of the CDR3: TGTGCCAATACGAAACTCATCGCCGGCTACACCTTC.

The gene calls are TRBV11-1 and TRBJ1-1; the D gene is possibly TRBD1 (5 bases). The CDR3 extends over 14 amino acids. Germline loops: CDR1 SGHAT, CDR2 FQDESV (reference sequence). Trimming left V 5 bases short and J 3 bases short, with 13 bases between. This CDR3 reads CASSRRDSDTEAFF. The CDR3 DNA reads TGTGCCAGCAGCCGTCGCGACAGTGACACTGAAGCTTTCTTT.

The chain carries TRBV28 and TRBJ1-5; tentative D call: TRBD1 (6 bases). CDR3 length: 14 residues. Between the trimmed V and J ends, which lost 5 bases and 0 bases, there was a span of 8 bases. CDR1 and CDR2 from the germline V gene are MDHEN and SYDVKM. CDR3 in DNA: TGTGCCAGCAGTACAGGGCATAGCAATCAGCCCCAGCATTTT. This translates into CASSTGHSNQPQHF.

The V and J genes are TRBV13 and TRBJ1-1, with a tentative D call TRBD1 (6 bases). Germline V gene lookup returns CDR1 PRHDT and CDR2 FYEKMQ (reference sequence). CDR3 length: 14 residues. V was trimmed by 5 bases and J by 4 bases, leaving 14 bases between them. CDR3 sequence: CASSLVDRATEAFF. The CDR3 DNA is TGTGCCAGCAGCCTAGTGGACAGAGCCACTGAAGCTTTCTTT.

The chain couples TRBV3-1 (or the pseudogene TRBV3-2) to TRBJ1-1, with D unresolved. CDR3 length: 14 amino acids. Germline CDR1 and CDR2: LGHDT and YNNKEL (reference sequence). V was trimmed by 3 bases and J by 1 base, leaving 9 bases between them. The CDR3 DNA reads TGTGCCAGCAGCCACCTCAGTCCGAACACTGAAGCTTTCTTT. Translated, it gives CASSHLSPNTEAFF.

The chain employs TRBV19 and TRBJ2-3; TRBD1 aligns across 7 bases. V gave up 6 bases and J gave up 5 bases; unmatched junction bases: 17. The CDR3 has 17 amino acids. Germline V gene data show CDR1 as LNHDA and CDR2 as SQIVND (reference sequence). The CDR3 protein is CASSLLGDSKGIDTQYF. The CDR3, as DNA: TGTGCCAGTAGCTTACTAGGGGACAGTAAGGGAATAGATACGCAGTATTTT.

This clone appeared a few times. The V gene is TRBV6-2 or TRBV6-3, the J gene TRBJ1-2; D gene ambiguous. The CDR3 has 13 residues. The germline V gene has CDR1 MNHEY and CDR2 SVGEGT. Trimming pared 6 bases from V and 0 bases from J, leaving 8 bases between. The CDR3 nucleotides read TGTGCCAGCAGCTCCGGGGCTAACTATGGCTACACCTTC. This sequence encodes CASSSGANYGYTF.

The rearrangement joins TRBV5-1 to TRBJ2-7; 7 bases agree with TRBD2. The CDR3 extends over 15 amino acids. Germline CDR1 and CDR2: SGHRS and YFSETQ. J was trimmed by 0 bases and V by 4 bases; bases with no gene match: 7. The CDR3 reads CASSPTSWSSYEQYF. As DNA, the CDR3 is TGCGCCAGCAGCCCGACTAGCTGGAGCTCCTACGAGCAGTACTTC.

The rearrangement links TRBV7-9 to TRBJ1-5; D is uncertain. The ends were cut back, 3 bases at V and 5 bases at J, with 11 bases in the middle. The CDR3 consists of 14 residues. Per germline, CDR1 SEHNR and CDR2 FQNEAQ (reference sequence). This CDR3 reads CASSFGGRDQPQHF. The CDR3 nucleotides are TGTGCCAGCAGCTTTGGAGGGAGGGATCAGCCCCAGCATTTT.